One sample yielded the 15 T cell receptor beta chains listed below, sequenced in a study of OX40 agonist ivuxolimab in advanced cancers. The method was immunoSEQ multiplex PCR; TCRdb's version includes in-frame clones alone and lacks a portion of them. The sample yields approximately 37,000 clones, 65% to 90% seen once. Sequences were derived from CD4+ or CD8+ T cells sorted from blood, sampled in a trial of the OX40 agonist ivuxolimab. The receptors come from an adult with an advanced solid tumor such as melanoma, head and neck, liver or kidney cancer.

The V call is TRBV6-5, the J call TRBJ2-7; a possible D gene is TRBD1 (6 bases). The CDR3 is 15 residues long. V was shortened by 2 bases and J by 5 bases, with 16 bases between the two germline ends. CDR1 is MNHEY and CDR2 is SVGAGI in the germline V gene. The CDR3, as DNA: TGTGCCAGCAGTTACCCCCGCCAGGGGATCCACGAGCAGTACTTC. It codes for CASSYPRQGIHEQYF.

The genes are TRBV11-2 and TRBJ2-5, with TRBD1 matching 8 bases. Trimming took 4 bases from V and 6 from J; bases not matched to a gene: 4. The germline CDR1 and CDR2 sequences are SGHAT and FQNNGV. This CDR3 has 13 residues. The CDR3, as DNA: TGTGCCAGCAGCTCCTGGACAGGGCAGACCCAGTACTTC. As protein: CASSSWTGQTQYF.

The chain uses TRBV27 and TRBJ2-3, with 12 positions matching TRBD2. The ends lost 4 bases at V and 5 bases at J; junction bases unmatched: 10. Germline V gives CDR1 MNHEY, CDR2 SMNVEV (reference sequence). The CDR3 is 17 residues long. The CDR3, as DNA: TGTGCCAGCAGTTCCATTCTAGCGGGAGGGCCAGAAGATACGCAGTATTTT. This encodes CASSSILAGGPEDTQYF.

This sequence joins TRBV29-1 and TRBJ1-2; weak D call: TRBD1 (5 bases). Trimming took off 3 bases at V and 8 bases at J, with 16 bases between the two ends. Germline CDR1 reads SQVTM; CDR2 reads ANQGSEA. The CDR3 loop spans 13 amino acids. The CDR3, as DNA: TGCAGCGTTGACGGCAGGGAAGGGAGCGGCTACACCTTC. It is translated as CSVDGREGSGYTF.

The rearrangement joins TRBV5-5 to TRBJ2-7; 10 nucleotides match TRBD1. V lost 4 bases and J lost 4; bases outside the gene matches: 5. The CDR3 totals 14 residues. Germline V lookup: CDR1 SGHKS, CDR2 YYEKEE (reference sequence). The chain's CDR3 is CASSRTGGSYEQYF. The CDR3 DNA is TGTGCCAGCAGCCGGACAGGGGGTTCGTACGAGCAGTACTTC.

The chain couples TRBV5-4 to TRBJ1-2, with D possibly matching TRBD1 (5 bases). V lost 1 base and J lost 7, with 14 bases in between. CDR3 length: 14 amino acids. The V gene's germline CDR1 is SGHNT and CDR2 YYREEE (reference sequence). The CDR3 loop reads CASSLYGGGVGYTF. The CDR3 region has the DNA TGTGCCAGCAGCTTGTACGGTGGGGGGGTTGGCTACACCTTC.

The rearrangement uses TRBV5-6 and TRBJ2-7; D might be TRBD2 (6 bases). The V end lost 0 bases, the J end lost 4 bases, and 11 bases lay between the germline ends. The germline gives CDR1 SGHDT, CDR2 YYEEEE. The CDR3 runs 14 residues. The CDR3 reads CASSLGLVRYEQYF. The DNA of the CDR3 is TGTGCCAGCAGCTTGGGACTAGTGAGGTACGAGCAGTACTTC.

This rearrangement joins TRBV5-1 to TRBJ2-1; D may be TRBD2 (5 bases). Trimming shortened V by 2 bases and J by 7 bases, and 13 bases separated the two germline ends. CDR1 is SGHRS and CDR2 is YFSETQ in the germline V gene. The CDR3 consists of 14 residues. CDR3 nucleotides: TGCGCCAGCAGCTTCCGAGGGAATTATAATGAGCAGTTCTTC. Translating it yields CASSFRGNYNEQFF.

This chain uses TRBV9 with TRBJ2-5; D ambiguous. CDR1 SGDLS and CDR2 YYNGEE come from the germline V gene. Deletions cut 0 bases from V and 3 bases from J, with 9 bases between. The CDR3 is 14 residues long. The chain's CDR3 is CASSVAGGKETQYF. DNA of the CDR3: TGTGCCAGCAGCGTAGCAGGCGGTAAAGAGACCCAGTACTTC.

CDR3 amino acids: CASSSKGGSVLLRYF. The CDR3 DNA is TGTGCCAGCAGCTCAAAGGGGGGGAGCGTCCTACTCAGGTACTTC. The chain couples TRBV5-6 to TRBJ2-7; tentative D call: TRBD2 (7 bases). The CDR3 runs 15 residues. From germline, CDR1 is SGHDT and CDR2 YYEEEE. Trimming shortened V by 3 bases and J by 12 bases, and 25 bases separated the two germline ends.

This clone was found a few times. V and J are TRBV4-1 and TRBJ2-7; 10 nucleotides match TRBD1. CDR3 length: 16 amino acids. The germline CDR1 and CDR2 sequences are MGHRA and YSYEKL. V lost 5 bases, J lost 4 bases, and 11 bases stayed unmatched. CDR3 in DNA: TGCGCCAGCAGCACCTCCGGTGGGACAGGGGTATACGAGCAGTACTTC. Its translation is CASSTSGGTGVYEQYF.

The CDR3 coding sequence is TGTGCCAGCAGCGGACCGGGGACTAGCGAATTCTACGAGCAGTACTTC. The encoded protein is CASSGPGTSEFYEQYF. The chain carries TRBV28 and TRBJ2-7, with 10 bases that match TRBD2. The CDR3 is 16 amino acids. CDR1 and CDR2 (germline): MDHEN, SYDVKM. J lost 3 bases, V lost 6 bases, and 11 bases had no gene match.

V usage is TRBV19 and J usage is TRBJ1-1, with no clear D. With 7 bases removed from V and 1 base from J, the gap between germline ends came to 7 bases. Per germline, CDR1 LNHDA and CDR2 SQIVND (reference sequence). This CDR3 comprises 12 residues. The CDR3 is CASNIGNTEAFF. The CDR3 DNA reads TGTGCCAGTAACATAGGGAACACTGAAGCTTTCTTT. Using reference TRBV19 and TRBJ1-1 for the parts outside the CDR3, the full variable domain is DGGITQSPKYLFRKEGQNVTLSCEQNLNHDAMYWYRQDPGQGLRLIYYSQIVNDFQKGDIAEGYSVSREKKESFPLTVTSAQKNPTAFYLCASNIGNTEAFFGQGTRLTVV.

V usage is TRBV14 and J usage is TRBJ1-3; 7 bases agree with TRBD1. The CDR3 length is 15 residues. V lost 1 base to trimming and J lost 2 bases; unmatched junction nucleotides: 2. Germline assignment: CDR1 SGHDN and CDR2 FVKESK. The DNA for the CDR3 is TGTGCCAGCAGCCAAGGAAGGGGGCCTGGAAACACCATATATTTT. Protein product: CASSQGRGPGNTIYF.

The chain joins TRBV7-9 to TRBJ2-5, with D perhaps assigned TRBD1 or TRBD2 (5 bases each). The CDR3 length is 16 residues. Germline V gives CDR1 SEHNR, CDR2 FQNEAQ (reference sequence). Trimming pared 3 bases from V and 2 bases from J, leaving 16 bases between. CDR3 nucleotides: TGTGCCAGCAGCTTGGCGATTCCGGGACCTCAAGAGACCCAGTACTTC. Its protein is CASSLAIPGPQETQYF.